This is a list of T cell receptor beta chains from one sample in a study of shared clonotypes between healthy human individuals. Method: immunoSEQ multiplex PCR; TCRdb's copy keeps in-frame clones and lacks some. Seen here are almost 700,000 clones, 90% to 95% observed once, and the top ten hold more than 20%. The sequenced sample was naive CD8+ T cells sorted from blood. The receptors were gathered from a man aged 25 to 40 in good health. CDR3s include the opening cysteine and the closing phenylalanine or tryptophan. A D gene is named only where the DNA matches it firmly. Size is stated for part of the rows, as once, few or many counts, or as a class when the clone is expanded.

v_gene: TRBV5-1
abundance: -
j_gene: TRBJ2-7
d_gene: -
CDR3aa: CASSLALGFSSYEQYF
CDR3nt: TGCGCCAGCAGCTTGGCGCTTGGGTTCAGCTCCTACGAGCAGTACTTC

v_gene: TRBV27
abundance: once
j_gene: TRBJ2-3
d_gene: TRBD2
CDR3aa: CASSPTSGGFITQYF
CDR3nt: TGTGCCAGCAGCCCTACTAGCGGGGGGTTTATAACGCAGTATTTT

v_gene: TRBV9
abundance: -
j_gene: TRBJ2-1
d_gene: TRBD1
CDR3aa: CATGQGDSSYNEQFF
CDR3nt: TGTGCCACTGGACAGGGGGACAGCTCCTACAATGAGCAGTTCTTC

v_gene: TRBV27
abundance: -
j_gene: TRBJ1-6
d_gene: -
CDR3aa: CASSYPIRNSPLHF
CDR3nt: TGTGCCAGCAGTTATCCGATCCGTAATTCACCCCTCCACTTT

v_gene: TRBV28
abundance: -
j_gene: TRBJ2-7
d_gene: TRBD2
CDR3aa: CASSLFGLAGLYEQYF
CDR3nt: TGTGCCAGCAGTTTATTCGGACTAGCGGGGCTCTACGAGCAGTACTTC

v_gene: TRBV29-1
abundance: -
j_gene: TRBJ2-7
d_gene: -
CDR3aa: CSVASGSSYEQYF
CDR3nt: TGCAGCGTTGCTTCGGGCAGCTCCTACGAGCAGTACTTC

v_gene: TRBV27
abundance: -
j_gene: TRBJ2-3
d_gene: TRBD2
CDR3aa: CAHHGGLATDTQYF
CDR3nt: TGTGCCCACCACGGGGGACTAGCAACAGATACGCAGTATTTT

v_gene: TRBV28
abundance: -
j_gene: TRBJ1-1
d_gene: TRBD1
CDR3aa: CASSLTGGGTEAFF
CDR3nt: TGTGCCAGCAGTTTGACAGGGGGAGGCACTGAAGCTTTCTTT

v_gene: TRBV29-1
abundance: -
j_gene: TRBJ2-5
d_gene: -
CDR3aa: CSVDGARTKETQYF
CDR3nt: TGCAGCGTTGATGGGGCCCGGACTAAGGAGACCCAGTACTTC

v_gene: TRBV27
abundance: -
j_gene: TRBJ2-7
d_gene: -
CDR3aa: CASSLSLGAYPNEQYF
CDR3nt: TGTGCCAGCAGTTTATCGCTGGGGGCCTACCCCAACGAGCAGTACTTC

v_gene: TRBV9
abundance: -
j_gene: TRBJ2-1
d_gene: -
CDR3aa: CASSVVGRGPLYNEQFF
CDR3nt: TGTGCCAGCAGCGTAGTGGGCCGGGGTCCTCTTTACAATGAGCAGTTCTTC

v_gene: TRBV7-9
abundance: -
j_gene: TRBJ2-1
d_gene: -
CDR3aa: CASGGSVRDEQFF
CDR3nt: TGTGCCAGCGGGGGTTCGGTTCGGGATGAGCAGTTCTTC

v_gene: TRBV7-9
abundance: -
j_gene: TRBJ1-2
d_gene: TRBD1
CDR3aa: CASSLALGQEGYGYTF
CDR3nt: TGTGCCAGCAGCTTAGCCTTAGGACAGGAAGGTTATGGCTACACCTTC

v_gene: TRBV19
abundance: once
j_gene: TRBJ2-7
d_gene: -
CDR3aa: CASAPGSFNEQYF
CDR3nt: TGTGCCTCTGCCCCCGGGAGCTTCAACGAGCAGTACTTC

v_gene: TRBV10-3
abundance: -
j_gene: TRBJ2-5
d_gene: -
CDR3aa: CAISESRGVSQETQYF
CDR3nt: TGTGCCATCAGTGAGTCGAGGGGCGTCTCCCAAGAGACCCAGTACTTC

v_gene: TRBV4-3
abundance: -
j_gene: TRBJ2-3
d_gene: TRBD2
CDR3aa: CASSQWTSVGPRSTDTQYF
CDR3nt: TGCGCCAGCAGCCAATGGACTAGCGTTGGCCCCCGCTCCACAGATACGCAGTATTTT

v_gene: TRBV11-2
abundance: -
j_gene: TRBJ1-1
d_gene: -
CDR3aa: CASSLDSYSGDTEAFF
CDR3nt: TGTGCCAGCAGCTTAGATTCGTACAGCGGGGACACTGAAGCTTTCTTT

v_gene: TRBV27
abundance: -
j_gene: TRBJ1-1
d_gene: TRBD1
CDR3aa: CASSKIFNRGNTEAFF
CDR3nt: TGTGCCAGCAGCAAGATATTCAACAGGGGGAACACTGAAGCTTTCTTT

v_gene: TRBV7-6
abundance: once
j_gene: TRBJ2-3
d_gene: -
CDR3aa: CASSSPDSRATQYF
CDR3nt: TGTGCCAGCAGTTCTCCGGACTCCAGGGCTACGCAGTATTTT

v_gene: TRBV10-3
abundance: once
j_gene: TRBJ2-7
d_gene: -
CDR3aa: CAIKPDLGYEQYF
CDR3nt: TGTGCCATCAAGCCCGATTTAGGATACGAGCAGTACTTC

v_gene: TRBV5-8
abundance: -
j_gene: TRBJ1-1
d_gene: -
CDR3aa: CASSILRGPRTEAFF
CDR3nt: TGTGCCAGCAGCATATTGCGGGGGCCGAGAACTGAAGCTTTCTTT

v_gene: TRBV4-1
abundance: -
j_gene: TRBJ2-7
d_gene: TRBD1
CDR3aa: CASSPLGTGSYEQYF
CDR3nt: TGCGCCAGCAGCCCCCTCGGGACAGGGTCCTACGAGCAGTACTTC

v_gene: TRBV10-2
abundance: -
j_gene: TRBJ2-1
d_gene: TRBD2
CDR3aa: CASRATSGLYNEQFF
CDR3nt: TGCGCCAGCAGAGCAACTAGCGGATTATACAATGAGCAGTTCTTC

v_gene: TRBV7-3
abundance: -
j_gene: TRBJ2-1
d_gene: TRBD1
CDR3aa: CASSLTAGTAPYNEQFF
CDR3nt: TGTGCCAGCAGCTTAACGGCCGGGACAGCTCCTTACAATGAGCAGTTCTTC

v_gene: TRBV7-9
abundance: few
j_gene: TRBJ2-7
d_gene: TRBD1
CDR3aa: CASSFRTGHEQYF
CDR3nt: TGTGCCAGCAGCTTCCGGACAGGCCACGAGCAGTACTTC

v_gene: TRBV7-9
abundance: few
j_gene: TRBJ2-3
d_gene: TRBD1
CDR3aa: CASSPATGAWDTQYF
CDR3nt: TGTGCCAGCAGCCCAGCGACAGGGGCTTGGGATACGCAGTATTTT

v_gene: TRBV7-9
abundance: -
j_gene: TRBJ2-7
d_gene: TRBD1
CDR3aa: CASSPDRDSYEQYF
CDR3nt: TGTGCCAGCAGCCCCGACAGGGACTCCTACGAGCAGTACTTC

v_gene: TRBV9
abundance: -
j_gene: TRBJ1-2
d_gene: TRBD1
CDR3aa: CASGGGTGDYGYTF
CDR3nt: TGTGCCAGCGGAGGGGGCACAGGGGATTATGGCTACACCTTC

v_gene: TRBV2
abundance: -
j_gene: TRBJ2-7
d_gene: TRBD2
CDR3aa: CAGGVVSSYEQYF
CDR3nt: TGTGCCGGGGGGGTCGTGAGCTCCTACGAGCAGTACTTC

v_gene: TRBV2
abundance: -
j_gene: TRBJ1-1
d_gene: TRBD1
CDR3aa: CASRTQGFDEAFF
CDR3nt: TGTGCCAGCAGGACACAGGGGTTCGATGAAGCTTTCTTT

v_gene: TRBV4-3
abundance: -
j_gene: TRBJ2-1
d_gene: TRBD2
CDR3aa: CASSQDPASGRNEQFF
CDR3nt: TGCGCCAGCAGCCAAGATCCGGCTAGCGGGCGCAATGAGCAGTTCTTC

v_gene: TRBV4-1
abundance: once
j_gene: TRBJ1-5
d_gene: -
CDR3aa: CASSQGGNQPQHF
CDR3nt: TGCGCCAGCAGCCAAGGGGGGAATCAGCCCCAGCATTTT

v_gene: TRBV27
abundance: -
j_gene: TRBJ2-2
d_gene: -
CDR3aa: CASSPGTTPSGELFF
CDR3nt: TGTGCCAGCAGCCCCGGGACAACACCATCCGGGGAGCTGTTTTTT

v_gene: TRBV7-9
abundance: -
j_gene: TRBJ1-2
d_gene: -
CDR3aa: CATPPTGPKYGYTF
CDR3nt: TGTGCCACCCCACCGACAGGCCCAAAGTATGGCTACACCTTC

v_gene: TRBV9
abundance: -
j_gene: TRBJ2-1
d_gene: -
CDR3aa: CASSAPGGGSYNEQFF
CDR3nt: TGTGCCAGCAGCGCCCCAGGGGGCGGGAGCTACAATGAGCAGTTCTTC

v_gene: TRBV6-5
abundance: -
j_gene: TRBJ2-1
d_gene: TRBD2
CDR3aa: CASSYSGAGGRNEQFF
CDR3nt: TGTGCCAGCAGTTACTCAGGAGCGGGAGGGCGAAATGAGCAGTTCTTC

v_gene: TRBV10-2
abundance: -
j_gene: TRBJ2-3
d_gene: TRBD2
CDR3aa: CASSLPLTAGDSDTQYF
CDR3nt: TGCGCCAGCAGTCTACCCTTGACGGCGGGAGACTCAGATACGCAGTATTTT

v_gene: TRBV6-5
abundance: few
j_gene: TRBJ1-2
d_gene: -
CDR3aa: CASSTSITTWWGYTF
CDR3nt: TGTGCCAGCAGTACGAGTATAACAACCTGGTGGGGCTACACCTTC

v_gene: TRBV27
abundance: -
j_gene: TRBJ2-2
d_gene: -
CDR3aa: CASSTFGHGELFF
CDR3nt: TGTGCCAGCAGTACTTTCGGGCACGGGGAGCTGTTTTTT

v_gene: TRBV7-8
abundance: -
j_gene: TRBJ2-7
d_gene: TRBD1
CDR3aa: CASSLTGLNGYEQYF
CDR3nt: TGTGCCAGCAGCTTGACAGGGCTAAATGGGTACGAGCAGTACTTC

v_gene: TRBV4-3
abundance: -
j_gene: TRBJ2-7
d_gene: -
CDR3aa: CASSQGPTGAIYEQYF
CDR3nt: TGCGCCAGCAGCCAAGGTCCGACAGGCGCGATATACGAGCAGTACTTC

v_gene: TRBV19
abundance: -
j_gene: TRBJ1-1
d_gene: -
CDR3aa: CASSMYPTNTEAFF
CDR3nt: TGTGCCAGTAGTATGTATCCGACTAACACTGAAGCTTTCTTT

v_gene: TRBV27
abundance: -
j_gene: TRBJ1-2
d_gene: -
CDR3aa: CASSLAGNYGYTF
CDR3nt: TGTGCCAGCAGTTTAGCGGGGAACTATGGCTACACCTTC

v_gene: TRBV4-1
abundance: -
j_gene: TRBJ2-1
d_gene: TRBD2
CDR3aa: CASSQGLAGNEQFF
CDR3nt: TGCGCCAGCAGCCAGGGACTAGCGGGAAATGAGCAGTTCTTC

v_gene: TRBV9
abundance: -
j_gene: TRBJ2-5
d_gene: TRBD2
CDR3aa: CASGPGLAPGETQYF
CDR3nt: TGTGCCAGCGGACCGGGACTAGCTCCGGGTGAGACCCAGTACTTC

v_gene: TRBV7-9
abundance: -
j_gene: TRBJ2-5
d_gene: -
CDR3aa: CASSLGGGGEGETQYF
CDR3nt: TGTGCCAGCAGCTTAGGAGGCGGGGGCGAAGGAGAGACCCAGTACTTC

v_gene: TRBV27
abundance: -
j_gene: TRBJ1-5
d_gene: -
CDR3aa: CASSLSTGNQPQHF
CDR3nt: TGTGCCAGCAGTTTATCAACTGGGAATCAGCCCCAGCATTTT